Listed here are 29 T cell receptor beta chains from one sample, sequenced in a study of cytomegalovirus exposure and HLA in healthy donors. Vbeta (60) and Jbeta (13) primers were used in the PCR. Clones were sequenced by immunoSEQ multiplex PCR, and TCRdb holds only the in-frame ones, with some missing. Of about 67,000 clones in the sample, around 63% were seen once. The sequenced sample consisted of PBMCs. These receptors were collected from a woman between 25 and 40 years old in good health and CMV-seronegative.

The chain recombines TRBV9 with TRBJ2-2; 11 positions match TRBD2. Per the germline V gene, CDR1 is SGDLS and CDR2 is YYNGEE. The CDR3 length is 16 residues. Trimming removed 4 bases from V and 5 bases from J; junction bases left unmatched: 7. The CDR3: CASSLLAGGGTGELFF. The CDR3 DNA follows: TGTGCCAGCAGCCTTCTAGCGGGGGGCGGGACCGGGGAGCTGTTTTTT.

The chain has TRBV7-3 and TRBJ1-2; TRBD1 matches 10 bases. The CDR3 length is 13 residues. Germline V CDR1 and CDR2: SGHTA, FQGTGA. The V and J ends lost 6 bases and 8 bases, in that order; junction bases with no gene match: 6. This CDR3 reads CASSPGQGLGYTF. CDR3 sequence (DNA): TGTGCCAGCAGTCCGGGACAGGGGTTGGGCTACACCTTC.

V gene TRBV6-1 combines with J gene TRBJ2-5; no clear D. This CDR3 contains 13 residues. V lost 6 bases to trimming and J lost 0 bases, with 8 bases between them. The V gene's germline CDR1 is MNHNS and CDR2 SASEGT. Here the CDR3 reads CASRDNNQETQYF. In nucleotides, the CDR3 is TGTGCCAGCAGAGACAATAACCAAGAGACCCAGTACTTC.

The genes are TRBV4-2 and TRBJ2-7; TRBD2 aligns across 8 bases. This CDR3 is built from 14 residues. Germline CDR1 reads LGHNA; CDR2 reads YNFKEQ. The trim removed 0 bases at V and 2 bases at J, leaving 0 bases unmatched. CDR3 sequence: CASSQERGAYEQYF. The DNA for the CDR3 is TGTGCCAGCAGCCAAGAGCGGGGGGCCTACGAGCAGTACTTC.

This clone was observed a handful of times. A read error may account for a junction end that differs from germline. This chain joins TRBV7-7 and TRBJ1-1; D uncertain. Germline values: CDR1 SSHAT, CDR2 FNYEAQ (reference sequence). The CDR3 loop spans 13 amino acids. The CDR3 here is CASSSTPNTEAFF. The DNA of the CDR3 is TGTGCTAGCAGCTCAACACCGAACACTGAAGCTTTCTTT.

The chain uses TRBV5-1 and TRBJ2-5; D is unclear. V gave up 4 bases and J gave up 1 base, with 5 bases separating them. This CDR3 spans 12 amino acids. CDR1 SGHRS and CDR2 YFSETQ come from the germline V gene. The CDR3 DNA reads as TGCGCCAGCAGCCCGGGCCAAGAGACCCAGTACTTC. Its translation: CASSPGQETQYF.

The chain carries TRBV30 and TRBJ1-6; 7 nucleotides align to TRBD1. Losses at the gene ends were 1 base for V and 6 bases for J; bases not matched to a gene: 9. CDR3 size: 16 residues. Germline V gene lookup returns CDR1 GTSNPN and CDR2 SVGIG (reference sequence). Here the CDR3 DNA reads TGTGCCTGGAGTGGGGACAGCCAGTTGGGTAATTCACCCCTCCACTTT. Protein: CAWSGDSQLGNSPLHF.

CDR3 loop: CASSQVPTSGGSGEQYF. CDR3 sequence (DNA): TGTGCCAGCAGCCAAGTCCCGACTAGCGGGGGATCGGGCGAGCAGTACTTC. This rearrangement joins TRBV5-4 to TRBJ2-7; 12 bases are shared with TRBD2. The germline V gene encodes CDR1 SGHNT and CDR2 YYREEE (reference sequence). Unmatched junction bases numbered 14, after V lost 4 bases and J lost 6 bases. The CDR3 is made up of 17 amino acids.

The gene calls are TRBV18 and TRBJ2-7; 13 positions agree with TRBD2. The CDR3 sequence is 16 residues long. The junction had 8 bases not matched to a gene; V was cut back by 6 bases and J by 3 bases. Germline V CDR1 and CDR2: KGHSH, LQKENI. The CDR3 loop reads CASSPGLAGVYYEQYF. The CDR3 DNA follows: TGTGCCAGCTCGCCCGGACTAGCGGGGGTCTACTACGAGCAGTACTTC.

For the CDR3, the DNA is TGTGCCAGCAGCACCATTCCCCCGGGACAGGGACGCTATGGCTACACCTTC. This sequence encodes CASSTIPPGQGRYGYTF. The chain combines TRBV21-1 with TRBJ1-2; the table's D call TRBD1 went unverified against the DNA. TRBV21-1 is tagged as a pseudogene. The CDR3 sequence is 17 residues long.

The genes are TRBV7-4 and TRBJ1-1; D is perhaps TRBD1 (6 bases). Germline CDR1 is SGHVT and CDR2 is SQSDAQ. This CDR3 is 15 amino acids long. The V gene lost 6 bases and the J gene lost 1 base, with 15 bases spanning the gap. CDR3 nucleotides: TGTGCCAGCAGAAATACAGGGTTGGGGAACACTGAAGCTTTCTTT. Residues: CASRNTGLGNTEAFF.

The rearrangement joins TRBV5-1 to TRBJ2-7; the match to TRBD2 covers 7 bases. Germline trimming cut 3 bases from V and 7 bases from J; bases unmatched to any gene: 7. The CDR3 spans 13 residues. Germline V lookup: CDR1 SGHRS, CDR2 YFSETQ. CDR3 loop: CASSSGRGGEQYF. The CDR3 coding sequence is TGCGCCAGCAGCTCAGGGCGGGGAGGGGAGCAGTACTTC.

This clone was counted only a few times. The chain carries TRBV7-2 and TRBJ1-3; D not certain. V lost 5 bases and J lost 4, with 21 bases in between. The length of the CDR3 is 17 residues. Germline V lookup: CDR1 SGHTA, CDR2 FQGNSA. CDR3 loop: CASSPSLPGIVGNTIYF. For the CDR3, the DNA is TGTGCCAGCAGCCCTTCCTTGCCGGGAATTGTCGGAAACACCATATATTTT.

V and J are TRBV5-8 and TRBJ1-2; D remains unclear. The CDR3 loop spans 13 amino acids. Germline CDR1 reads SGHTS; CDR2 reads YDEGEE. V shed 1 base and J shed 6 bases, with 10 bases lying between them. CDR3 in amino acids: CASSLPAGNGYTF. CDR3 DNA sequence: TGTGCCAGCAGCTTGCCTGCCGGGAATGGCTACACCTTC.

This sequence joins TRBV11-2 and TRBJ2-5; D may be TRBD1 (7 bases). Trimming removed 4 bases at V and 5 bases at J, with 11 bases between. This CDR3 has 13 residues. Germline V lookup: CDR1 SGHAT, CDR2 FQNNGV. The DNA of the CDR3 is TGTGCCAGCAGCTACCCAGGGGGGGAGACCCAGTACTTC. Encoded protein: CASSYPGGETQYF.

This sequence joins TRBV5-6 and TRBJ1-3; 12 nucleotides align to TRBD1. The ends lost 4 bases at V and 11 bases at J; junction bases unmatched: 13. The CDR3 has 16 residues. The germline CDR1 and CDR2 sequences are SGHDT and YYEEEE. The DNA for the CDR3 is TGTGCCAGCAGCCTGGGGACAGGGGGCGCAGGAGACGCCATATATTTT. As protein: CASSLGTGGAGDAIYF.

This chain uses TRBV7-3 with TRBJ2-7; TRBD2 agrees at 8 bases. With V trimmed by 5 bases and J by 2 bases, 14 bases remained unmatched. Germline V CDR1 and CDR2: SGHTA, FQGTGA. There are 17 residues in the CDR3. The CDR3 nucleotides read TGTGCCAGCAGCCCCCGGGAGCCGGGACTAGGTCCCTACGAGCAGTACTTC. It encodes CASSPREPGLGPYEQYF.

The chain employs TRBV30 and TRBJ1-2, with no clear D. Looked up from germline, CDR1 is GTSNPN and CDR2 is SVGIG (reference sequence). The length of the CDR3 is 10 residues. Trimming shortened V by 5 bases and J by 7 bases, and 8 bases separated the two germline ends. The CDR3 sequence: CAWGSRGYTF. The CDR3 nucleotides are TGTGCCTGGGGGAGTCGTGGCTACACCTTC.

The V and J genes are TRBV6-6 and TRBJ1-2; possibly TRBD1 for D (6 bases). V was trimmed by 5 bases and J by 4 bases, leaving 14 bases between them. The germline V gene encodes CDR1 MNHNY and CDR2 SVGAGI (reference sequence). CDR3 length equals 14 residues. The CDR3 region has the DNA TGTGCCAGCAGTCAGCACAGGGTCCCCTATGGCTACACCTTC. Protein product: CASSQHRVPYGYTF.

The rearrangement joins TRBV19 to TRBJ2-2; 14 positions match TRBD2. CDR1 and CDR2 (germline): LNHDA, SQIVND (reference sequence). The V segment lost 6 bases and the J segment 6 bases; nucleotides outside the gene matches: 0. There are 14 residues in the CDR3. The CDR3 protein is CASRTSGGAGELFF. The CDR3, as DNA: TGTGCCAGTAGGACTAGCGGGGGGGCCGGGGAGCTGTTTTTT.

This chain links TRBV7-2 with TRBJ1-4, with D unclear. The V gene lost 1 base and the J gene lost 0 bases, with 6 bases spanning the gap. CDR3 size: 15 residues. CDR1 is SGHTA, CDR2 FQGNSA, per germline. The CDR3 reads CASSLDGSTNEKLFF. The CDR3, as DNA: TGTGCCAGCAGCTTAGACGGGTCAACTAATGAAAAACTGTTTTTT.

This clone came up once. CDR3 sequence (DNA): TGCGCCAGCAGCCAATTCCCCGGGGGGGCGTTTACTAATGAAAAACTGTTTTTT. It is translated as CASSQFPGGAFTNEKLFF. The chain has TRBV4-1 and TRBJ1-4; TRBD1 is a possible D gene (6 bases). CDR1 MGHRA and CDR2 YSYEKL come from the germline V gene. V lost 2 bases and J lost 2, with 18 bases in between. This CDR3 is built from 18 residues.

CDR3 nucleotides: TGTGCCACCAGCATTGGACTAGCGGGGTCACAAGAGACCCAGTACTTC. This encodes CATSIGLAGSQETQYF. The V call is TRBV15, the J call TRBJ2-5; 12 bases agree with TRBD2. Germline CDR1 reads LNHNV; CDR2 reads YYDKDF (reference sequence). The CDR3 consists of 16 residues. V was clipped by 4 bases and J by 2 bases; unmatched bases: 5.

The CDR3 loop reads CASQRRGQVQETQYF. Written as DNA, the CDR3 is TGCGCCAGCCAAAGGCGGGGACAGGTCCAAGAGACCCAGTACTTC. The chain couples TRBV10-2 to TRBJ2-5; 8 bases align to TRBD1. The CDR3 loop spans 15 amino acids. V was pared by 8 bases and J by 1 base, with 9 bases of the junction left unmatched. Germline V lookup: CDR1 WSHSY, CDR2 SAAADI.

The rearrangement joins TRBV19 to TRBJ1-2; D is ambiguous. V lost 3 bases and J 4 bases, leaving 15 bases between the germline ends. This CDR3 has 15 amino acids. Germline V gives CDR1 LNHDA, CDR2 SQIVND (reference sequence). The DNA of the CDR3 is TGTGCCAGTAGTATCGACGCACTAATCGGCTATGGCTACACCTTC. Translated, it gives CASSIDALIGYGYTF.

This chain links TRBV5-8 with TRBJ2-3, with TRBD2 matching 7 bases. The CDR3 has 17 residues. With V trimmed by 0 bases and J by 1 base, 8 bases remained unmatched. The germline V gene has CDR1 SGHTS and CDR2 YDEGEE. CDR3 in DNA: TGTGCCAGCAGCTTGGCCAGAACTAGCGCCCGCACAGATACGCAGTATTTT. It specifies CASSLARTSARTDTQYF.

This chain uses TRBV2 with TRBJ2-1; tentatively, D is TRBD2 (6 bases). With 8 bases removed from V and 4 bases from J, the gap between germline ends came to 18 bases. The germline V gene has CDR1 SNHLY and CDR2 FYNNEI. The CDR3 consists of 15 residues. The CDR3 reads CASRDGGTPYNEQFF. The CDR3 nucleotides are TGTGCCAGCCGGGACGGAGGGACTCCTTACAATGAGCAGTTCTTC.

The CDR3 reads CASSRRDRETDTQYF. In DNA form, the CDR3 reads TGTGCCAGCAGCCGCCGGGACAGGGAAACAGATACGCAGTATTTT. The genes are TRBV11-3 and TRBJ2-3; 9 bases fit TRBD1. The CDR3 runs 15 residues. Germline V gene lookup returns CDR1 SGHNT and CDR2 YENEEA. The ends lost 5 bases at V and 3 bases at J; junction bases unmatched: 6.

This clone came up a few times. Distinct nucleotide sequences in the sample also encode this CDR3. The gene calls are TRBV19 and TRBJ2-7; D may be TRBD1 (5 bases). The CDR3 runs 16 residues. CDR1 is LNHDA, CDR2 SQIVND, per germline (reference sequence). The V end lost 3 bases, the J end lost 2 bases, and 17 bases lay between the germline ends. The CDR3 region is CASSISEKETAYEQYF. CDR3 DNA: TGTGCCAGTAGTATTTCGGAGAAAGAGACAGCCTACGAGCAGTACTTC.